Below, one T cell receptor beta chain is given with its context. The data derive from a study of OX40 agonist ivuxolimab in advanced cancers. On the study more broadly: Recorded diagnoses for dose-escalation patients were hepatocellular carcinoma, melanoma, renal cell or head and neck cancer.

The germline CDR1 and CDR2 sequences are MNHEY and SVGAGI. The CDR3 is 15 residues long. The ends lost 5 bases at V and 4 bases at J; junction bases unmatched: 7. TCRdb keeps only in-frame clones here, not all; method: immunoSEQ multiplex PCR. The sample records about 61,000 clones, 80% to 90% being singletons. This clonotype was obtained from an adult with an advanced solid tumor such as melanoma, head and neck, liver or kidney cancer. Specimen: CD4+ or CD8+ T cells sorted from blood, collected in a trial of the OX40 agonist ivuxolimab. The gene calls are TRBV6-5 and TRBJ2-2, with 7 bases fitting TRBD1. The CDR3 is CASSGGTETTGELFF. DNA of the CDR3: TGTGCCAGCAGTGGTGGGACAGAGACCACCGGGGAGCTGTTTTTT.